Listed below are T cell receptor beta chains from one sample, sequenced in a study of response to subunit inactivated influenza vaccine. Using its own MiXCR run on the RT-PCR reads, TCRdb lists one record per CDR3 protein. The table records 500,000 to 600,000 distinct CDR3 sequences, approximately 7.6% of them present only once. Specimen: PBMCs from blood, collected 23 months after vaccination. Receptors originate from a man aged 45 to 70 who received an inactivated influenza vaccine. Each CDR3 is given with its conserved first and last residue. D genes are given only for firm matches. The size of a clone is reported for some rows only, either as once, few or many, or as a class for expanded clones.

>few|TRBV19|-|TRBJ2-7
CASSVPGLDEQYF
TGTGCCAGTAGTGTACCGGGACTCGACGAGCAGTACTTC
>-|TRBV2|TRBD1|TRBJ1-1
CASSDRQGKTEAFF
TGTGCCAGCAGTGACCGACAGGGGAAGACTGAAGCTTTCTTT
>-|TRBV7-2|TRBD2|TRBJ2-2
CASSLASSGRGGELFF
TGTGCCAGCAGCTTAGCGTCTAGCGGGAGGGGGGGCGAGCTGTTTTTT
>-|TRBV13|TRBD2|TRBJ2-5
CASSLRGGQKETQYF
TGTGCCAGCAGCTTACGCGGGGGGCAAAAAGAGACCCAGTACTTC
>many|TRBV20-1|TRBD1|TRBJ2-7
CSARRGGPTSYEQYF
TGCAGTGCTAGAAGAGGGGGCCCCACCTCCTACGAGCAGTACTTC
>few|TRBV19|-|TRBJ2-2
CASSLIGITNTGELFF
TGTGCCAGTAGTCTTATAGGTATCACGAACACCGGGGAGCTGTTTTTT
>once|TRBV12-3/TRBV12-4|TRBD2|TRBJ2-7
CASRLAVAAGFEQYF
TGTGCCAGCAGGCTAGCGGTAGCTGCGGGGTTCGAGCAGTACTTC
>many|TRBV12-3/TRBV12-4|TRBD1|TRBJ2-5
CASSTPGQQETQYF
TGTGCCAGCAGTACTCCGGGACAGCAAGAGACCCAGTACTTC
>-|TRBV5-1|TRBD2|TRBJ2-3
CASSLATSGHTDTQYF
TGCGCCAGCAGCTTGGCCACTAGCGGCCACACAGATACGCAGTATTTT
>-|TRBV5-6|-|TRBJ2-1
CASSLGPNSYNEQFF
TGTGCCAGCAGCTTGGGTCCCAACTCCTACAATGAGCAGTTCTTC
>many|TRBV4-1|TRBD2|TRBJ2-3
CASSQFGGSTDTQYF
TGCGCCAGCAGCCAATTCGGGGGGAGCACAGATACGCAGTATTTT
>many|TRBV5-1|TRBD1|TRBJ1-1
CASSLGGQLNTEAFF
TGCGCCAGCAGCTTGGGGGGACAGTTGAACACTGAAGCTTTCTTT
>few|TRBV6-2/TRBV6-3|-|TRBJ2-7
CASSYFPLIEQYF
TGTGCCAGCAGTTACTTTCCCCTTATCGAGCAGTACTTC
>-|TRBV6-5|-|TRBJ2-2
CASSYSRSTTGELFF
TGTGCCAGCAGTTACTCGAGGAGTACCACCGGGGAGCTGTTTTTT
>-|TRBV29-1|TRBD1|TRBJ2-3
CSVDDLQGVADTQYF
TGCAGCGTTGACGACTTGCAGGGGGTTGCAGATACGCAGTATTTT
>many|TRBV4-1|-|TRBJ2-6
CASSQGRQEWANVLTF
TGCGCCAGCAGCCAAGGTAGACAGGAATGGGCCAACGTCCTGACTTTC
>few|TRBV3-1|-|TRBJ1-1
CASSGLRGGTEAFF
TGTGCCAGCAGCGGTCTTCGGGGGGGGACTGAAGCTTTCTTT
>-|TRBV27|-|TRBJ1-4
CASSPRATQNEKLFF
TGTGCCAGCAGTCCCCGTGCTACTCAGAATGAAAAACTGTTTTTT
>-|TRBV20-1|-|TRBJ2-4
CSAREGKFDKNIQYF
TGCAGTGCTAGAGAGGGGAAGTTTGACAAAAACATTCAGTACTTC
>-|TRBV7-2|-|TRBJ2-2
CASSLSGPGELFF
TGTGCCAGCAGCTTATCAGGGCCCGGGGAGCTGTTTTTT
>-|TRBV6-2/TRBV6-3|-|TRBJ2-7
CASRISGNYEQYF
TGTGCCAGCAGAATATCGGGGAACTACGAGCAGTACTTC
>few|TRBV3-1|-|TRBJ1-2
CASSQGPRGTYGYTF
TGTGCCAGCAGCCAAGGCCCCCGTGGAACCTATGGCTACACCTTC
>many|TRBV6-1|-|TRBJ1-4
CASRGGALPNEKLFF
TGTGCCAGCAGAGGAGGGGCCCTACCTAATGAAAAACTGTTTTTT
>-|TRBV28|-|TRBJ1-2
CASQDGANYGYTF
TGTGCCAGTCAAGATGGGGCTAACTATGGCTACACCTTC
>-|TRBV12-3/TRBV12-4|TRBD1|TRBJ1-1
CASATWGTGHMNTEAFF
TGTGCCAGCGCCACCTGGGGGACAGGCCACATGAACACTGAAGCTTTCTTT
>many|TRBV28|TRBD1|TRBJ1-4
CASSLYRGEKLFF
TGTGCCAGCAGTTTATACAGGGGGGAAAAACTGTTTTTT
>few|TRBV25-1|-|TRBJ2-7
CASRKYLGGFSYEQYF
TGTGCCAGCCGCAAATACCTAGGGGGATTCTCCTACGAGCAGTACTTC
>-|TRBV7-9|-|TRBJ2-5
CAGILGGQETQYF
TGTGCCGGCATTCTGGGGGGCCAAGAGACCCAGTACTTC
>-|TRBV3-1|-|TRBJ1-2
CASSPRQESGGYTF
TGTGCCAGCAGCCCCCGACAGGAGTCGGGGGGCTACACCTTC
>few|TRBV6-1|-|TRBJ1-2
CASSVNGGYGYTF
TGTGCCAGCAGTGTCAATGGGGGCTATGGCTACACCTTC
>-|TRBV6-1|-|TRBJ1-3
CASGRRDSGNTIYF
TGTGCCAGCGGACGAAGGGACTCGGGAAACACCATATATTTT
>many|TRBV6-5|-|TRBJ2-3
CASSYSVNTITDTQYF
TGTGCCAGCAGTTACTCTGTTAATACGATCACAGATACGCAGTATTTT
>-|TRBV21-1|-|TRBJ2-1
CASSKEGWTGTYNEQFF
TGTGCCAGCAGCAAAGAGGGTTGGACAGGAACCTACAATGAGCAGTTCTTC